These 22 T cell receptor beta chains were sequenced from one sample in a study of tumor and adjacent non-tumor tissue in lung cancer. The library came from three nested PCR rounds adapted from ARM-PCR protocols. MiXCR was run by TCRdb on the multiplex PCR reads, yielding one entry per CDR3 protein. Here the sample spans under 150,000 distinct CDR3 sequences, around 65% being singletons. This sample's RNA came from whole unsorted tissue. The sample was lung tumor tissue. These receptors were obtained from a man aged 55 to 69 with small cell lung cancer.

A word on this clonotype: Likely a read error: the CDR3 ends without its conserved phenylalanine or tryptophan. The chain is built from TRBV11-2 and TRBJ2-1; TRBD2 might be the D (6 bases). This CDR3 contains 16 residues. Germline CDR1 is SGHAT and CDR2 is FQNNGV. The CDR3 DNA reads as TGTGCCAGCAGCTTAACGGCGGGGACCTCCTACAACGAGCAGTTCCTC. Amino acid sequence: CASSLTAGTSYNEQFL.

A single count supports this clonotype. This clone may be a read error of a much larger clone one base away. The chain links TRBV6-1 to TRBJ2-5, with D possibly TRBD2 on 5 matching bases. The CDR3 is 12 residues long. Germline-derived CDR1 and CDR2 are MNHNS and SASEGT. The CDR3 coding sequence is TGTGCCAGCTGTGAAAGCGGTGGGACCCAGTACTTC. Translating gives CASCESGGTQYF.

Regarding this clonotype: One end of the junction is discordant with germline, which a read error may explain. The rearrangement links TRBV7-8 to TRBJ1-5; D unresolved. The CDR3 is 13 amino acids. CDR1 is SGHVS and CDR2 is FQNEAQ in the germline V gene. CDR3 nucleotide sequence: TGTGCCGGCAGCACCAGGCTTGATCAGCCCCAGCATTTT. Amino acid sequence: CAGSTRLDQPQHF.

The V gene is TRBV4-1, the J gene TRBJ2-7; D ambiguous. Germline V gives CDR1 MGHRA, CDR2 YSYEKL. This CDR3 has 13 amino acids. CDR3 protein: CASSQDTGLQQYV. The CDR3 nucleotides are TGCGCCAGTAGCCAAGATACTGGGTTGCAGCAGTACGTC.

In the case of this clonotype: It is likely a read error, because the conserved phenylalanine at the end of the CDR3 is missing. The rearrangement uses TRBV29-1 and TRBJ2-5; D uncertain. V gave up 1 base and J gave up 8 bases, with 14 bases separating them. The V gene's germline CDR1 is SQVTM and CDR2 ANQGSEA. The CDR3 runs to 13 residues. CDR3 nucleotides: TGCAGCGTTGAAGTACGGCAGGTGGGAACCCAGTACTTA. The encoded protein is CSVEVRQVGTQYL.

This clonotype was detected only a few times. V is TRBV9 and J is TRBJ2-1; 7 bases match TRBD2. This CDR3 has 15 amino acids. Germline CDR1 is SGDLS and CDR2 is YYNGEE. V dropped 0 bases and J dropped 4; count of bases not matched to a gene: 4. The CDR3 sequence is CASSVAGRGYNEQFF. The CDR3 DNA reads TGTGCCAGCAGCGTAGCAGGGAGGGGATACAATGAGCAGTTCTTC.

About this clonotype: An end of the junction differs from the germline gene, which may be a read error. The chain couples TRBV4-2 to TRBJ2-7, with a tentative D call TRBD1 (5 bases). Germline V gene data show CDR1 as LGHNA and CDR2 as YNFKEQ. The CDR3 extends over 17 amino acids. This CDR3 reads CASNQGVGGDTHYDQYF. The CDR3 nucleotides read TGTGCCAGCAACCAAGGGGTGGGCGGAGACACCCACTACGACCAGTACTTC.

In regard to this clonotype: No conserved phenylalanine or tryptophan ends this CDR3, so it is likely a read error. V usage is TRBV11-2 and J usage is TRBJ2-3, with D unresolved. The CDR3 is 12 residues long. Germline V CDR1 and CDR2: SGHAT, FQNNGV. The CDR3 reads CASCLDRDTQYL. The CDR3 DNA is TGTGCCAGCTGCTTAGATCGGGATACGCAGTATCTT.

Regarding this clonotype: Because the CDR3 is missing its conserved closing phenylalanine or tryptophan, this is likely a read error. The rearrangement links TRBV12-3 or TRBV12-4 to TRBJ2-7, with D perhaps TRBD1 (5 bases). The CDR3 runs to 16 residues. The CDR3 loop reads CASCFRQAGSLYEQYS. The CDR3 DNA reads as TGTGCCAGCTGTTTTAGGCAGGCAGGGTCTCTCTACGAGCAGTACTCT.

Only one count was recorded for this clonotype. CDR3 loop: CASSYSWRVASNEQFF. CDR3 DNA sequence: TGTGCCAGCAGTTACTCGTGGCGGGTGGCGAGCAATGAGCAGTTCTTC. V usage is TRBV6-5 and J usage is TRBJ2-1; D possibly corresponds to TRBD2 (5 bases). V lost 0 bases to trimming and J lost 6 bases, with 15 bases between them. CDR1 and CDR2 from the germline V gene are MNHEY and SVGAGI. CDR3 length: 16 amino acids.

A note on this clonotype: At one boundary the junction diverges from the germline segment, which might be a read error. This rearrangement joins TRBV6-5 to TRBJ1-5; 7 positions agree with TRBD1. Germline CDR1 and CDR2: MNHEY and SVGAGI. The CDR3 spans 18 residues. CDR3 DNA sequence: TGTTCCAGCAGTCTCCGACAGGGTGGATATGGTTTCAATCAGCCCCAGCATTTT. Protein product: CSSSLRQGGYGFNQPQHF.

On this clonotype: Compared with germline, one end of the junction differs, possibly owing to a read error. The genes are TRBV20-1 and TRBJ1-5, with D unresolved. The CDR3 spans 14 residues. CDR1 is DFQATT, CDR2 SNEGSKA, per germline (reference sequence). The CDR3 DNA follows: TGCAATGCTACCGTTGGCACTAGCAATCAGCCCCAGCATTTT. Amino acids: CNATVGTSNQPQHF.

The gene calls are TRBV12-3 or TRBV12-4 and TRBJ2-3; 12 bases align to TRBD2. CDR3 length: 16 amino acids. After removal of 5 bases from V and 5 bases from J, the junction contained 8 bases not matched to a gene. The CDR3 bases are TGTGCCAGCAGTCAACTGACTAGCGGGAGCGTAGATACGCAGTATTTT. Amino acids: CASSQLTSGSVDTQYF.

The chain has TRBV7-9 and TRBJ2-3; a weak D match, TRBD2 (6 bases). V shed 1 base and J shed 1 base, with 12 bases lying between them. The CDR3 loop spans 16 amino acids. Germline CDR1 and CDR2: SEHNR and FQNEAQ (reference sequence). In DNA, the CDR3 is TGTGCCAGCAGCTTAGTTGGGGCTAGCGGCACAGATACGCAGTATTTT. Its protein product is CASSLVGASGTDTQYF.

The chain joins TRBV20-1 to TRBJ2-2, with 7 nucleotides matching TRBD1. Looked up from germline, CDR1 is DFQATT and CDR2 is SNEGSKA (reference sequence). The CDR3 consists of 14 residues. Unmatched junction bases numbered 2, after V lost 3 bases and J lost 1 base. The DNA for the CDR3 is TGCAGTGCTAGCAGGACAGGGAACACCGGGGAGCTGTTTTTT. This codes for CSASRTGNTGELFF.

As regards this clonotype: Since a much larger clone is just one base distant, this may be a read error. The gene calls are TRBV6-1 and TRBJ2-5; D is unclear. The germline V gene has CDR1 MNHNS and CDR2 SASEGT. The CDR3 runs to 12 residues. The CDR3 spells CANSEAHGTQYF. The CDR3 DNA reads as TGTGCCAACAGTGAAGCGCATGGGACCCAGTACTTC.

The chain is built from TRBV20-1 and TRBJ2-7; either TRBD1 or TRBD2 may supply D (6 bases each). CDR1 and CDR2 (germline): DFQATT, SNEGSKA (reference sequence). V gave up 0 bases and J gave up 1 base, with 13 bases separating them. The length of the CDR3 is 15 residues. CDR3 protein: CSAREPGAASYEQYF. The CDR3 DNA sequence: TGCAGTGCTAGAGAACCGGGGGCGGCTTCCTACGAGCAGTACTTC.

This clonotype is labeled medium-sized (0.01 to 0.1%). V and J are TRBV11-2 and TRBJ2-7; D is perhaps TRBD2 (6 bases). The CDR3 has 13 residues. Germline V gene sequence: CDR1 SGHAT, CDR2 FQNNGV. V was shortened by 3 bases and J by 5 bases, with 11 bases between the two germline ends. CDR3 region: CASSLTDYHEQYV. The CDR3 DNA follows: TGTGCCAGCAGCTTGACGGACTATCACGAGCAGTACGTC.

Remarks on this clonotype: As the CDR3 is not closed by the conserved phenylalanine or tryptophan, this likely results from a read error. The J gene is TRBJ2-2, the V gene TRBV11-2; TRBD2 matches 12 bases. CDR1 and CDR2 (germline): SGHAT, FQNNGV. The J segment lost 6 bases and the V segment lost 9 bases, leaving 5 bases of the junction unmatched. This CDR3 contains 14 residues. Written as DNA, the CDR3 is TGTGCCAGTAGACTAGCGGGAGCCGCCGGGGAGCTGTTTCTT. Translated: CASRLAGAAGELFL.

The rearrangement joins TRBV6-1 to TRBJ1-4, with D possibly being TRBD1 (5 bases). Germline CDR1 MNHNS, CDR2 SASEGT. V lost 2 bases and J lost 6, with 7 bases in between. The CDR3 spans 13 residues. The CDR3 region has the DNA TGTGCCAGCAGTGAAACGGGGCATGAAAAACTGTTTTTT. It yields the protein CASSETGHEKLFF.

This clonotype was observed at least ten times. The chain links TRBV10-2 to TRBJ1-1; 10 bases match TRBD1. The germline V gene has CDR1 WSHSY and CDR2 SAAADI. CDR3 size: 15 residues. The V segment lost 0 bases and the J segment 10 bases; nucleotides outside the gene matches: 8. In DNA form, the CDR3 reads TGCGCCAGCAGTGAGTCCCGGGACAGGGGTTTTGGAGCTTTCTTT. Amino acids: CASSESRDRGFGAFF.

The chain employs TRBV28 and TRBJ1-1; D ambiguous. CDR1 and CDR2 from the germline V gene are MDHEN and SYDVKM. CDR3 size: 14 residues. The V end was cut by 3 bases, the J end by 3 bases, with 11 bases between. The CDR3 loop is CASSFAPADTEAFF. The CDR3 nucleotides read TGTGCCAGCAGTTTTGCTCCGGCGGACACTGAAGCTTTCTTT.